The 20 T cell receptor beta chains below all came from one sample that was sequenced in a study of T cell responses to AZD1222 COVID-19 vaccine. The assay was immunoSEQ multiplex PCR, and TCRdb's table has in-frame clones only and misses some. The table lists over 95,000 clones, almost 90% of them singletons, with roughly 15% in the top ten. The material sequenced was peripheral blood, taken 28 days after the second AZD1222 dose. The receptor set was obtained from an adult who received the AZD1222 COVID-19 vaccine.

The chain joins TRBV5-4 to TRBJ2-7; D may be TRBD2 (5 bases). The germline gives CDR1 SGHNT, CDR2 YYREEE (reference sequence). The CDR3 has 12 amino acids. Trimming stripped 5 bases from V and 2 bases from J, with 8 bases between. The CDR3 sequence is CASRGGPYEQYF. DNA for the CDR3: TGTGCCAGCAGAGGCGGGCCCTACGAGCAGTACTTC. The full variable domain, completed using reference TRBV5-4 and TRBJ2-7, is ETGVTQSPTHLIKTRGQQVTLRCSSQSGHNTVSWYQQALGQGPQFIFQYYREEENGRGNFPPRFSGLQFPNYSSELNVNALELDDSALYLCASRGGPYEQYFGPGTRLTVT.

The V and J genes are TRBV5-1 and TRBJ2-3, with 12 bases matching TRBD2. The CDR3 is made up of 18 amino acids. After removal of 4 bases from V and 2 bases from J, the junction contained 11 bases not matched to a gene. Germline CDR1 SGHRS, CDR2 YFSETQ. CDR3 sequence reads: CASSPRLAGELITDTQYF. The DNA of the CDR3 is TGCGCCAGCAGCCCCCGACTAGCGGGAGAGCTCATCACAGATACGCAGTATTTT.

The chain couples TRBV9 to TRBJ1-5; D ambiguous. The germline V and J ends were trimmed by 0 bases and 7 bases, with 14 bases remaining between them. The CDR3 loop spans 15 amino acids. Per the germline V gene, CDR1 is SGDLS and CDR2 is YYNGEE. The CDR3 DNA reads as TGTGCCAGCAGCGTAGGGGCAGCCGCCGGGCAGCCCCAGCATTTT. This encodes CASSVGAAAGQPQHF.

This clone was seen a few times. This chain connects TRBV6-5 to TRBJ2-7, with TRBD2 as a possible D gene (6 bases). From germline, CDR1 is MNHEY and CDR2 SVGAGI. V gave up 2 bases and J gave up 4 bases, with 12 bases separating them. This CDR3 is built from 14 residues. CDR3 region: CASSYESGTYEQYF. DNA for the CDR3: TGTGCCAGCAGTTACGAGTCAGGGACTTACGAGCAGTACTTC.

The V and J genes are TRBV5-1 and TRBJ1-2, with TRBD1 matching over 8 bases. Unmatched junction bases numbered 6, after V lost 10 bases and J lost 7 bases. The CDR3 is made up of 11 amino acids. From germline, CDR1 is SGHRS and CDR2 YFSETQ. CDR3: CAGDRGIGYTF. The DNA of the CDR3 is TGCGCCGGAGACAGGGGAATTGGCTACACCTTC.

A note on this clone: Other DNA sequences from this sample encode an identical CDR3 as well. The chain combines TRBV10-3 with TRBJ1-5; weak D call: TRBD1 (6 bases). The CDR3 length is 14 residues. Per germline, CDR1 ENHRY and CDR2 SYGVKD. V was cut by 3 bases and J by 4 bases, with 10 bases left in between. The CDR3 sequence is CAISEQGGNQPQHF. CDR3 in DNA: TGTGCCATCAGTGAACAGGGAGGTAATCAGCCCCAGCATTTT.

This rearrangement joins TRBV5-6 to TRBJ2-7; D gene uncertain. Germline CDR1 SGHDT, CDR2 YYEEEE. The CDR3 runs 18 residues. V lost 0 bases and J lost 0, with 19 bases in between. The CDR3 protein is CASSLAWRPASSSYEQYF. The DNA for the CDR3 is TGTGCCAGCAGCTTGGCTTGGCGGCCAGCCTCGAGCTCCTACGAGCAGTACTTC.

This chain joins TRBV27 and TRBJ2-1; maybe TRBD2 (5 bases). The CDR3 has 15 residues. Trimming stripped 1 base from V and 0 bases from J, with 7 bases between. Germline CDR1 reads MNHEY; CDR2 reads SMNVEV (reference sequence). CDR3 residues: CASSLWESSYNEQFF. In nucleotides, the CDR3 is TGTGCCAGCAGTTTATGGGAGAGCTCCTACAATGAGCAGTTCTTC.

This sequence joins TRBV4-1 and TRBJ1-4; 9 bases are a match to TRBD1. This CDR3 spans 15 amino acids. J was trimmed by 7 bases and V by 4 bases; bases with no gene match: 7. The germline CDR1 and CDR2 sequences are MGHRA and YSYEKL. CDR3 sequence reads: CASSLTGTGSEKLFF. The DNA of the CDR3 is TGCGCCAGCAGCCTAACCGGGACAGGGTCTGAAAAACTGTTTTTT.

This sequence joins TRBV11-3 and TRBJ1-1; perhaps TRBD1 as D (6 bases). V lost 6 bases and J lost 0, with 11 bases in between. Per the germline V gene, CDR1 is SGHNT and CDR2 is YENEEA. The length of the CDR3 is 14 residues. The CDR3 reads CASSDGTLNTEAFF. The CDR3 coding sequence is TGTGCCAGCAGTGACGGGACATTGAACACTGAAGCTTTCTTT.

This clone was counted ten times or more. CDR3 bases: TGTGCCAGCAGCTTGGATGGGGGGAATTCACCCCTCCACTTT. This translates into CASSLDGGNSPLHF. The chain uses TRBV5-6 and TRBJ1-6; tentative D call: TRBD1 (5 bases). The germline gives CDR1 SGHDT, CDR2 YYEEEE. The CDR3 has 14 amino acids. The V end was cut by 0 bases, the J end by 7 bases, with 8 bases between.

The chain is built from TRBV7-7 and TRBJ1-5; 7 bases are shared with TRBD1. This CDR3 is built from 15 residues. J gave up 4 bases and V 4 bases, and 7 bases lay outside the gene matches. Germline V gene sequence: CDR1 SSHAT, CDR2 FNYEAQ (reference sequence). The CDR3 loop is CASSSSDRLNQPQHF. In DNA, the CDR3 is TGTGCCAGCAGCTCCTCGGACAGGCTAAATCAGCCCCAGCATTTT.

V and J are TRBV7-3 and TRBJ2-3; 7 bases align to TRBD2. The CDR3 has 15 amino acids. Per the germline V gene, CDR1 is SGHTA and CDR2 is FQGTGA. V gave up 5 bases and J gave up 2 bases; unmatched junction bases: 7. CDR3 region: CASSRGAGPTDTQYF. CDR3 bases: TGTGCCAGCAGCCGAGGAGCGGGGCCCACAGATACGCAGTATTTT.

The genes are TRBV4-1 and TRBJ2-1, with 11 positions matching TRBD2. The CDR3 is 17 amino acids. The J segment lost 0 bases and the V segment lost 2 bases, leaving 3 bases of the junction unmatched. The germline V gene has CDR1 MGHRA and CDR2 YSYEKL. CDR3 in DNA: TGCGCCAGCAGCCAAATAGCGGGAGGGAGCTCCTACAATGAGCAGTTCTTC. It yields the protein CASSQIAGGSSYNEQFF.

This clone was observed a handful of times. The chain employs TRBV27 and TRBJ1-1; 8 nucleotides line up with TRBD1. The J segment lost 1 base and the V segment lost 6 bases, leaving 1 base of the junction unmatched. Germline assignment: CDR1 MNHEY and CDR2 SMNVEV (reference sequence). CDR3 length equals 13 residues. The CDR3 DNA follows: TGTGCCAGCAGGGGACAGGCGAACACTGAAGCTTTCTTT. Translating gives CASRGQANTEAFF.

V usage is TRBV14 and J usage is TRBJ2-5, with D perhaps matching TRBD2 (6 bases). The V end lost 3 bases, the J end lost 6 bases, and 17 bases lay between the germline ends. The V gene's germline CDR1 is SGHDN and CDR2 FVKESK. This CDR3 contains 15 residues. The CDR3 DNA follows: TGTGCCAGCAGCCACCAGGGACTTCGGTCGCAGACCCAGTACTTC. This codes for CASSHQGLRSQTQYF.

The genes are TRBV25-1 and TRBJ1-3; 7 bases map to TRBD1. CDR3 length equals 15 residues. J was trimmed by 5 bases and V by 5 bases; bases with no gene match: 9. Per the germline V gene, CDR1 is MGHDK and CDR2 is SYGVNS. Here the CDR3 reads CASSSTGALRNTIYF. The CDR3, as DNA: TGTGCCAGCAGTTCCACAGGGGCGCTAAGAAACACCATATATTTT.

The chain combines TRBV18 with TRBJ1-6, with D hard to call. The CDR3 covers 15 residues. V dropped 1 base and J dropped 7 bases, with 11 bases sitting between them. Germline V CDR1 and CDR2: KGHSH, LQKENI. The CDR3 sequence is CASSPQPLRNSPLHF. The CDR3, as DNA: TGTGCCAGCTCACCACAACCGCTAAGAAATTCACCCCTCCACTTT. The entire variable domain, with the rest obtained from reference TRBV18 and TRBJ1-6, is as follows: NAGVMQNPRHLVRRRGQEARLRCSPMKGHSHVYWYRQLPEEGLKFMVYLQKENIIDESGMPKERFSAEFPKEGPSILRIQQVVRGDSAAYFCASSPQPLRNSPLHFGNGTRLTVT.

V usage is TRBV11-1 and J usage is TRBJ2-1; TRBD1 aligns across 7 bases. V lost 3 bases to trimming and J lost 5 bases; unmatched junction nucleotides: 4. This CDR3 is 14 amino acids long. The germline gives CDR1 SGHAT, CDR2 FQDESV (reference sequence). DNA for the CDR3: TGTGCCAGCAGCTTCCGGGACAGAAACAATGAGCAGTTCTTC. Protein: CASSFRDRNNEQFF.

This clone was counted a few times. CDR3 loop: CASSQDRGGAFF. CDR3 DNA sequence: TGTGCCAGCAGCCAAGATAGGGGAGGCGCTTTCTTT. The chain employs TRBV3-1 (or the pseudogene TRBV3-2) and TRBJ1-1; perhaps TRBD1 as D (5 bases). This CDR3 is 12 amino acids long. Germline V gene data show CDR1 as LGHDT and CDR2 as YNNKEL (reference sequence). Trimming shortened V by 0 bases and J by 11 bases, and 10 bases separated the two germline ends.